Each of the 17 T cell receptor beta chains below was sequenced from the same sample in a study of T cell responses to AZD1222 COVID-19 vaccine. Assay: immunoSEQ multiplex PCR; the TCRdb copy retains only in-frame clones and omits some. The table shows about 97,000 clones, with about 91% occurring only once. Sequenced here: peripheral blood, sampled on day 0 of AZD1222 vaccination. The receptors derive from an adult in good health.

The V call is TRBV4-1, the J call TRBJ1-1, with 7 positions matching TRBD1. The CDR3 has 17 amino acids. The junction had 10 bases not matched to a gene; V was cut back by 3 bases and J by 0 bases. Looked up from germline, CDR1 is MGHRA and CDR2 is YSYEKL. CDR3 nucleotide sequence: TGCGCCAGCAGCCATGACCGGGACAGAAACATGAACACTGAAGCTTTCTTT. This translates into CASSHDRDRNMNTEAFF.

The J gene is TRBJ1-3, the V gene TRBV18; D is unresolved. The CDR3 loop spans 15 amino acids. CDR1 is KGHSH and CDR2 is LQKENI in the germline V gene. V was trimmed by 2 bases and J by 0 bases, leaving 8 bases between them. CDR3 sequence: CASSPATISGNTIYF. DNA of the CDR3: TGTGCCAGCTCACCAGCGACGATCTCTGGAAACACCATATATTTT.

The chain combines TRBV27 with TRBJ2-4; D call uncertain. The CDR3 is 15 residues long. Trimming pared 1 base from V and 0 bases from J, leaving 7 bases between. CDR1 and CDR2 (germline): MNHEY, SMNVEV (reference sequence). The CDR3 DNA follows: TGTGCCAGCAGTTTATTCCAAGGAGCCAAAAACATTCAGTACTTC. It yields the protein CASSLFQGAKNIQYF.

This rearrangement joins TRBV24-1 to TRBJ1-2; TRBD1 is a possible D gene (5 bases). CDR3 length: 15 residues. With 4 bases removed from V and 4 bases from J, the gap between germline ends came to 15 bases. Germline V gives CDR1 KGHDR, CDR2 SFDVKD. The CDR3 DNA reads TGTGCCACCAGTGACCCCGACAGCCTATCCTATGGCTACACCTTC. It translates to CATSDPDSLSYGYTF.

The V gene is TRBV7-9, the J gene TRBJ2-1; D gene unclear. Germline V gene sequence: CDR1 SEHNR, CDR2 FQNEAQ (reference sequence). Trimming cost V 3 bases and J 2 bases, with 20 bases left between them. This CDR3 spans 18 amino acids. For the CDR3, the DNA is TGTGCCAGCAGCTTGCAAGGAACAGCCTTTATCCCCTACAATGAGCAGTTCTTC. Protein product: CASSLQGTAFIPYNEQFF.

The rearrangement joins TRBV2 to TRBJ2-5, with D possibly TRBD1 on 6 matching bases. The V gene lost 8 bases and the J gene lost 5 bases, with 18 bases spanning the gap. From germline, CDR1 is SNHLY and CDR2 FYNNEI. This CDR3 comprises 14 residues. The CDR3 coding sequence is TGTGCCAGCGCTAAGGCCAGGGGAAGGGAGACCCAGTACTTC. This encodes CASAKARGRETQYF.

The CDR3 is CASSLEAGNSGNTIYF. DNA of the CDR3: TGCGCCAGCAGCTTGGAAGCAGGGAACTCTGGAAACACCATATATTTT. The rearrangement joins TRBV5-1 to TRBJ1-3, with D perhaps TRBD1 (5 bases). Deletions cut 0 bases from V and 0 bases from J, with 10 bases between. In germline, CDR1 is SGHRS, CDR2 YFSETQ. The CDR3 is made up of 16 amino acids.

The rearrangement links TRBV7-9 to TRBJ1-2; the D is unclear. The germline V gene has CDR1 SEHNR and CDR2 FQNEAQ (reference sequence). Trimming left V 3 bases short and J 8 bases short, with 10 bases between. This CDR3 has 12 amino acids. CDR3 coding DNA: TGTGCCAGCAGCTTTTCGGGGTACGGCTACACCTTC. Amino acids: CASSFSGYGYTF.

This chain connects TRBV11-2 to TRBJ1-1, with D unclear. The CDR3 has 13 amino acids. Deletions cut 3 bases from V and 2 bases from J, with 7 bases between. Germline V gene sequence: CDR1 SGHAT, CDR2 FQNNGV. As DNA, the CDR3 is TGTGCCAGCAGCTTGGTCGGAAACACTGAAGCTTTCTTT. This gives the protein CASSLVGNTEAFF.

This rearrangement joins TRBV7-9 to TRBJ2-7; D not resolved. V lost 5 bases to trimming and J lost 4 bases, with 6 bases between them. Per germline, CDR1 SEHNR and CDR2 FQNEAQ (reference sequence). The CDR3 has 11 residues. CDR3 sequence (DNA): TGTGCCAGCAGCCGTCAGTACGAGCAGTACTTC. It yields the protein CASSRQYEQYF.

V usage is TRBV5-1 and J usage is TRBJ1-1, with 9 bases fitting TRBD1. CDR1 SGHRS and CDR2 YFSETQ come from the germline V gene. The trim removed 4 bases at V and 0 bases at J, leaving 7 bases unmatched. This CDR3 spans 16 amino acids. The CDR3 nucleotides are TGCGCCAGCAGCCGGACAGGGGCCTCCTTGAACACTGAAGCTTTCTTT. Protein product: CASSRTGASLNTEAFF.

In DNA form, the CDR3 reads TGTGCCTGGAGTGTACTGGGGGTTTCACCCCTCCACTTT. Translating it yields CAWSVLGVSPLHF. This chain connects TRBV30 to TRBJ1-6; tentative D call: TRBD1 (5 bases). There are 13 residues in the CDR3. Germline V gene lookup returns CDR1 GTSNPN and CDR2 SVGIG (reference sequence). The V end lost 0 bases, the J end lost 9 bases, and 9 bases lay between the germline ends.

The chain uses TRBV6-5 and TRBJ1-2; TRBD1 might be the D (5 bases). The ends were cut back, 0 bases at V and 3 bases at J, with 11 bases in the middle. Looked up from germline, CDR1 is MNHEY and CDR2 is SVGAGI. This CDR3 spans 15 amino acids. CDR3 sequence reads: CASSYSVRVDYGYTF. Written as DNA, the CDR3 is TGTGCCAGCAGTTACTCTGTCAGGGTAGACTATGGCTACACCTTC.

The chain employs TRBV4-1 and TRBJ2-1; D possibly corresponds to TRBD1 (6 bases). CDR1 is MGHRA, CDR2 YSYEKL, per germline. CDR3 length: 14 residues. The V end was cut by 1 base, the J end by 9 bases, with 13 bases between. The CDR3 loop reads CASSQGPGQSEQFF. Written as DNA, the CDR3 is TGCGCCAGCAGCCAAGGTCCTGGACAGTCTGAGCAGTTCTTC.

CDR3 amino acids: CASSTYQGLGNQPQHF. CDR3 in DNA: TGTGCCAGTAGTACCTACCAGGGGTTAGGCAATCAGCCCCAGCATTTT. The genes are TRBV19 and TRBJ1-5, with a weak D call TRBD1 (6 bases). V lost 4 bases to trimming and J lost 2 bases, with 15 bases between them. This CDR3 region has 16 residues. CDR1 is LNHDA, CDR2 SQIVND, per germline (reference sequence).

The V call is TRBV5-1, the J call TRBJ2-7; TRBD2 matches 8 bases. This CDR3 spans 13 amino acids. Trimming at V came to 3 bases and at J to 7 bases, leaving 6 bases not matched to a gene. Germline V gene data show CDR1 as SGHRS and CDR2 as YFSETQ. The DNA for the CDR3 is TGCGCCAGCAGCTCGCGGGGGGAGGGAGAGCAGTACTTC. Its translation: CASSSRGEGEQYF.

This clone was recorded once. This chain links TRBV19 with TRBJ2-5; 9 bases map to TRBD1. V lost 8 bases to trimming and J lost 7 bases; unmatched junction nucleotides: 5. This CDR3 contains 12 residues. Germline V gene data show CDR1 as LNHDA and CDR2 as SQIVND (reference sequence). The CDR3 loop reads CASAGTGRTQYF. In DNA, the CDR3 is TGTGCCAGTGCCGGGACAGGGAGGACCCAGTACTTC.